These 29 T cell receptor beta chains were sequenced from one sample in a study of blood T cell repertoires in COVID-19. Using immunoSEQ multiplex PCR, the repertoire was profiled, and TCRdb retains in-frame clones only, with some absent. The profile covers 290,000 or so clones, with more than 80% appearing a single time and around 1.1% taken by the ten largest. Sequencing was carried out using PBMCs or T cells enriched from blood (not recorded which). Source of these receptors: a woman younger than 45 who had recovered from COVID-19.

The chain's CDR3 is CASSPTGFNEQFF. The CDR3 DNA reads TGTGCCAGCAGCCCTACAGGGTTCAATGAGCAGTTCTTC. The rearrangement uses TRBV16 and TRBJ2-1, with D perhaps matching TRBD1 (6 bases). This CDR3 comprises 13 residues. Germline V CDR1 and CDR2: KGHSY, FQNENV. Trimming took off 4 bases at V and 6 bases at J, with 10 bases between the two ends.

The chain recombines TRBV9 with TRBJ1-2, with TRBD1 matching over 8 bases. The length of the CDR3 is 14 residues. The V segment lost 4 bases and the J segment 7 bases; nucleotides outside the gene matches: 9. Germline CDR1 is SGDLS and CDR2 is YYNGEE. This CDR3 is CASSRDRGEGGYTF. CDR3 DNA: TGTGCCAGCAGCCGCGACAGGGGCGAAGGTGGCTACACCTTC.

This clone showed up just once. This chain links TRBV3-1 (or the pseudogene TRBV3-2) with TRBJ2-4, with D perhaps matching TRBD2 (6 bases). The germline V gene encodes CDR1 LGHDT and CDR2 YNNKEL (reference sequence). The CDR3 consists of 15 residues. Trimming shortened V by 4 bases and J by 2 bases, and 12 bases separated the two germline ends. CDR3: CASSPLRDSKNIQYF. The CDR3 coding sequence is TGTGCCAGCAGCCCCCTCCGGGACTCCAAAAACATTCAGTACTTC.

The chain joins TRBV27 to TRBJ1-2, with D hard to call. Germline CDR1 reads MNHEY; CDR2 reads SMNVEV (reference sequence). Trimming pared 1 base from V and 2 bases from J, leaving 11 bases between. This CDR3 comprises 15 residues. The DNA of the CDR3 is TGTGCCAGCAGTTTATACGGGGAAACGAACTATGGCTACACCTTC. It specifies CASSLYGETNYGYTF.

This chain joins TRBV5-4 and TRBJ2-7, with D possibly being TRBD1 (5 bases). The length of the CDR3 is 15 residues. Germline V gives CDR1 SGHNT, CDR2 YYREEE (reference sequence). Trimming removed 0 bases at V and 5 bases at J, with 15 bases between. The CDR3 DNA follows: TGTGCCAGCAGCTTGGCCCCAGGGTCAGAACACGAGCAGTACTTC. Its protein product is CASSLAPGSEHEQYF. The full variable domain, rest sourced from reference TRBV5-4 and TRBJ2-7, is ETGVTQSPTHLIKTRGQQVTLRCSSQSGHNTVSWYQQALGQGPQFIFQYYREEENGRGNFPPRFSGLQFPNYSSELNVNALELDDSALYLCASSLAPGSEHEQYFGPGTRLTVT.

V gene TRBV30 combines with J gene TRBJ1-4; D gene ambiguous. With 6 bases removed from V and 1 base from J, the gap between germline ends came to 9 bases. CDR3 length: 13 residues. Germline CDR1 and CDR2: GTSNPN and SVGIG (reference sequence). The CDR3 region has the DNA TGTGCCTGCCCCGGGGTAACTAATGAAAAACTGTTTTTT. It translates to CACPGVTNEKLFF.

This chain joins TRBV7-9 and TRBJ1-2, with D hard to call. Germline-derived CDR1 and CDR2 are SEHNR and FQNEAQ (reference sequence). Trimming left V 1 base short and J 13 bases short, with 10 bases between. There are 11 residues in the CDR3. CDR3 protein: CASSLDQEGTF. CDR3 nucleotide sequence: TGTGCCAGCAGCTTAGATCAGGAGGGCACCTTC.

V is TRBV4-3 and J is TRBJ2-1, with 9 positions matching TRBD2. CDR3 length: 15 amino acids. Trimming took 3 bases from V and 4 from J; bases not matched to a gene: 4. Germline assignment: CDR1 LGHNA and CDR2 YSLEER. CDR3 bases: TGCGCCAGCAGCCACTATAGCGGGGGATACAATGAGCAGTTCTTC. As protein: CASSHYSGGYNEQFF.

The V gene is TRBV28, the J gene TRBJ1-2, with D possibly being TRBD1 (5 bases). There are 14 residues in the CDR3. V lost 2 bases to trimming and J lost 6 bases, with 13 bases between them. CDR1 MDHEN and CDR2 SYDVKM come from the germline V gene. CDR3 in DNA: TGTGCCAGCAGTTTAAGGCAGGGTTTAGATGGCTACACCTTC. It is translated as CASSLRQGLDGYTF.

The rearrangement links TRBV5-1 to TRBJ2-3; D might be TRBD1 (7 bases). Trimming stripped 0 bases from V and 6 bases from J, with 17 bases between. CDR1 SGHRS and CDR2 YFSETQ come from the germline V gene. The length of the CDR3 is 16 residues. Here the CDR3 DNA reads TGCGCCAGCAGCTTGGTGAGGACAGGAGGGCTCGATACGCAGTATTTT. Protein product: CASSLVRTGGLDTQYF.

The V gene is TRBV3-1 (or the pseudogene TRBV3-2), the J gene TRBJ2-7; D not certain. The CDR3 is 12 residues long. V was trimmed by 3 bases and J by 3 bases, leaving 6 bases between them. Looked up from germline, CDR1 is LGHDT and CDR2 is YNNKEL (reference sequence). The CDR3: CASSHYGYEQYF. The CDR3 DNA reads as TGTGCCAGCAGCCATTACGGCTACGAGCAGTACTTC.

CDR3 amino acids: CASSSPYNEQFF. In DNA form, the CDR3 reads TGTGCCAGCAGTTCCCCGTACAATGAGCAGTTCTTC. The chain carries TRBV27 and TRBJ2-1; D unclear. V lost 4 bases to trimming and J lost 4 bases, with 5 bases between them. Germline CDR1 is MNHEY and CDR2 is SMNVEV (reference sequence). This CDR3 has 12 residues.

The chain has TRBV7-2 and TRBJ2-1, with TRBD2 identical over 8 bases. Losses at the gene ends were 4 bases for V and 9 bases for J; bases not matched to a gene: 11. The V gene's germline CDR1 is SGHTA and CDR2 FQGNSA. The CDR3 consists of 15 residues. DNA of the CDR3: TGTGCCAGCAGCTCCCCGGGACTAGTTATAGGTGAGCAGTTCTTC. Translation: CASSSPGLVIGEQFF.

The CDR3 DNA follows: TGTGCCAGCAGCTTATTCAGGAGGGCAGCGAAGCAAGAGACCCAGTACTTC. It specifies CASSLFRRAAKQETQYF. This chain links TRBV5-6 with TRBJ2-5; D is perhaps TRBD2 (6 bases). Germline lookup yields CDR1 SGHDT and CDR2 YYEEEE. V lost 2 bases and J 2 bases, leaving 19 bases between the germline ends. This CDR3 has 17 amino acids.

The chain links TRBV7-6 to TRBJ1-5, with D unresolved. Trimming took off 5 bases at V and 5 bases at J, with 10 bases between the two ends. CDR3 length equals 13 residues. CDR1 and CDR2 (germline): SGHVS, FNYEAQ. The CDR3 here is CASSAARYQPQHF. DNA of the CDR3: TGTGCCAGCAGCGCTGCACGGTATCAGCCCCAGCATTTT.

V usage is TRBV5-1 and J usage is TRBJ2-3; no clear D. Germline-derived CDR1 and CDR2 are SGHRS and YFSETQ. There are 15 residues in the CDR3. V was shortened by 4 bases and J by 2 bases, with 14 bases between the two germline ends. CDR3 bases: TGCGCCAGCAGCCGTCTCGGTGGTAACACAGATACGCAGTATTTT. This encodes CASSRLGGNTDTQYF.

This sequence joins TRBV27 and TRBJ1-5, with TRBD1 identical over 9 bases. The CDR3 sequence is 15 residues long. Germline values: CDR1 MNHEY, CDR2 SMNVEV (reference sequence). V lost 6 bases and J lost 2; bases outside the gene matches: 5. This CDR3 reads CASRGTGKGNQPQHF. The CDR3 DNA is TGTGCCAGCAGAGGGACAGGGAAGGGCAATCAGCCCCAGCATTTT.

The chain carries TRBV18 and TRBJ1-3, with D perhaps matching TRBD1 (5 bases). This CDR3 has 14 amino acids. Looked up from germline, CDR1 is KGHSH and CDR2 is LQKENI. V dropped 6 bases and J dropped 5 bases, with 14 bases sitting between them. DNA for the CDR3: TGTGCCAGCTCCCCTGGGGCGCTCCGAAACACCATATATTTT. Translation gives CASSPGALRNTIYF.

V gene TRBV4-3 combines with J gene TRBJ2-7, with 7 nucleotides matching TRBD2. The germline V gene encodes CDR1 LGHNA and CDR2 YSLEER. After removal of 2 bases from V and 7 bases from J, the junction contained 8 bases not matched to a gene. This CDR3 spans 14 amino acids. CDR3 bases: TGCGCCAGCAGCCAACTCTCCACGGGAGGAGAGCAGTACTTC. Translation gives CASSQLSTGGEQYF.

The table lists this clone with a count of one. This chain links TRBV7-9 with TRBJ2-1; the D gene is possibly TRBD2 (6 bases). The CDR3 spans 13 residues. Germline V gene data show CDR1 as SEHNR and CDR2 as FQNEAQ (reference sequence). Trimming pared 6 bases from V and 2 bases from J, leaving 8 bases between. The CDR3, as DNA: TGTGCCAGCAGTGGCGGGGCCTACAATGAGCAGTTCTTC. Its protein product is CASSGGAYNEQFF.

Here the CDR3 reads CASSETEGLNTEAFF. CDR3 nucleotide sequence: TGTGCCAGCAGTGAAACGGAGGGACTGAACACTGAAGCTTTCTTT. This chain connects TRBV2 to TRBJ1-1, with D possibly TRBD1 on 5 matching bases. Per germline, CDR1 SNHLY and CDR2 FYNNEI. There are 15 residues in the CDR3. Trimming took off 2 bases at V and 0 bases at J, with 10 bases between the two ends.

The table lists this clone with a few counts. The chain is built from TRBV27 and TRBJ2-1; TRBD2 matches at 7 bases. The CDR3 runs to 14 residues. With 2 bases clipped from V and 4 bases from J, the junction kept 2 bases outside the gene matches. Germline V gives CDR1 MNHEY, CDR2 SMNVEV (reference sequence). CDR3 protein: CASSLRRGYNEQFF. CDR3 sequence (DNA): TGTGCCAGCAGTTTAAGGCGGGGGTACAATGAGCAGTTCTTC.

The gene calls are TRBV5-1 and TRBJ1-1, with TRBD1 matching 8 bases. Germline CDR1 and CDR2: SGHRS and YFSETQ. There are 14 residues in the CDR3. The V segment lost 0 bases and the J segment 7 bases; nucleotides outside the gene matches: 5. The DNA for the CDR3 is TGCGCCAGCAGCTTGGGGGGGACAGGATTTGAAGCTTTCTTT. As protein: CASSLGGTGFEAFF.

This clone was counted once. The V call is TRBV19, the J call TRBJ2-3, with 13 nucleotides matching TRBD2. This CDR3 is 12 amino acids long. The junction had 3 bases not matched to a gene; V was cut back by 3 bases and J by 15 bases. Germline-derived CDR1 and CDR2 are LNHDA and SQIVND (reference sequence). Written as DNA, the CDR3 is TGTGCCAGTAGTATGACTAGCGGGAGGCCCTATTTT. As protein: CASSMTSGRPYF.

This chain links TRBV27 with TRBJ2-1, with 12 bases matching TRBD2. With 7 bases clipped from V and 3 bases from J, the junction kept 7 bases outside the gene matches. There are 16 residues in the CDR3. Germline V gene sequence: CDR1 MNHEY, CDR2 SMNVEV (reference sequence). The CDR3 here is CASIGTSGLLYNEQFF. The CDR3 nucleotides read TGTGCCAGCATCGGGACTAGCGGGCTCCTCTACAATGAGCAGTTCTTC.

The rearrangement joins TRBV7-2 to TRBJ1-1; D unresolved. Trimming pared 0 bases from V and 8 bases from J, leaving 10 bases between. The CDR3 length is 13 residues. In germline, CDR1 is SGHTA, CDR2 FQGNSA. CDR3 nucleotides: TGTGCCAGCAGCTTAGCGCGGTCTCCAGAAGCTTTCTTT. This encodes CASSLARSPEAFF.

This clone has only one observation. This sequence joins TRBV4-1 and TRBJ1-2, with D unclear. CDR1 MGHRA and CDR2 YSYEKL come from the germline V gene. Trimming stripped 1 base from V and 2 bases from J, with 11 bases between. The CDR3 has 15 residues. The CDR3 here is CASSQANSGNYGYTF. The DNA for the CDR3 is TGCGCCAGCAGCCAAGCCAACAGCGGGAACTATGGCTACACCTTC.

The CDR3 nucleotides are TGCGCCAGCAGTGAACCGGGTAAAGGCTACGAGCAGTACTTC. Protein: CASSEPGKGYEQYF. The chain is built from TRBV10-1 and TRBJ2-7; D ambiguous. Trimming removed 3 bases from V and 3 bases from J, with 12 bases in between. The CDR3 extends over 14 amino acids. Germline V gives CDR1 WNHNN, CDR2 SYGVQD (reference sequence).

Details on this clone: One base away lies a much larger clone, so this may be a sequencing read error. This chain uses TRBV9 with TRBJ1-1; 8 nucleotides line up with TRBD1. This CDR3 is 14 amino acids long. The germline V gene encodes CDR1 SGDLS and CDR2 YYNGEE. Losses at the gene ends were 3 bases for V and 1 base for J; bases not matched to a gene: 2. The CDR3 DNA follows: TGTGCCAGCAGCGAAGGACAGGGGAACACTGAAGCTTTCTTT. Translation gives CASSEGQGNTEAFF.